Listed below are T cell receptor beta chains from one sample, sequenced in a study of Ad26.COV2.S vaccination and SARS-CoV-2 variants. Sequencing was performed with immunoSEQ multiplex PCR; in TCRdb, only in-frame clones are kept and a portion is missing. Altogether a few hundred thousand clones are present, 70% to 90% being singletons, with the ten largest covering 3.6%. Sample: peripheral blood, taken in a trial of Ad26.COV2.S vaccine versus placebo. The receptors come from a person aged 18 to 65 who received the Ad26.COV2.S COVID-19 vaccine or a placebo. CDR3s include the opening cysteine and the closing phenylalanine or tryptophan. The D gene is left open where the match is weak. Size tells how often a clone was seen (once, few, many) or the class of an expanded clone, and some rows leave it out.

.	TRBV28	TRBJ2-1	.	CASSFLGGGPPNEQFF	TGTGCCAGCAGTTTTTTAGGGGGGGGCCCCCCCAATGAGCAGTTCTTC
.	TRBV6-2/TRBV6-3	TRBJ2-5	.	CASSYRGETQYF	TGTGCCAGCAGTTACAGGGGAGAGACCCAGTACTTC
.	TRBV4-3	TRBJ1-1	.	CASSQTGLGDTEAFF	TGCGCCAGCAGCCAAACAGGTCTTGGTGACACTGAAGCTTTCTTT
.	TRBV4-3	TRBJ2-7	.	CASSQDHPRGLDEQYF	TGCGCCAGCAGCCAAGATCATCCCCGGGGGCTCGACGAGCAGTACTTC
.	TRBV25-1	TRBJ1-3	.	CASSVGGNTIYF	TGTGCCAGCAGTGTGGGGGGGAACACCATATATTTT
TRBD1	TRBV5-1	TRBJ1-2	.	CASSLVGGQGLDGYTF	TGCGCCAGCAGCTTGGTTGGCGGACAGGGATTAGATGGCTACACCTTC
.	TRBV27	TRBJ2-1	.	CASSLSAASSYNEQFF	TGTGCCAGCAGTTTATCGGCAGCCAGCTCCTACAATGAGCAGTTCTTC
TRBD1	TRBV6-5	TRBJ2-5	.	CASSYSPTGFRETQYF	TGTGCCAGCAGTTACTCCCCGACAGGGTTTAGAGAGACCCAGTACTTC
TRBD2	TRBV27	TRBJ2-5	.	CASSLSLAGTQYF	TGTGCCAGCAGTTTATCACTAGCGGGGACCCAGTACTTC
.	TRBV5-1	TRBJ2-7	.	CASSLNGVETSYEQYF	TGCGCCAGCAGCTTGAACGGGGTTGAGACTTCCTACGAGCAGTACTTC
TRBD2	TRBV6-2/TRBV6-3	TRBJ2-2	.	CASSYSETSSPGELFF	TGTGCCAGCAGTTACTCCGAGACTAGCTCCCCCGGGGAGCTGTTTTTT
TRBD1	TRBV7-8	TRBJ1-2	.	CASSPGGQGIYGYTF	TGTGCCAGCAGCCCGGGGGGACAGGGGATCTATGGCTACACCTTC
.	TRBV19	TRBJ1-5	.	CASSSFGGNQPQHF	TGTGCCAGTAGTAGTTTTGGTGGCAATCAGCCCCAGCATTTT
.	TRBV11-2	TRBJ1-6	.	CASTPRGRDSPLHF	TGTGCCAGCACCCCCCGAGGCAGGGATTCACCCCTCCACTTT
TRBD2	TRBV19	TRBJ2-1	.	CASSASLAGGIPNEQFF	TGTGCCAGTAGTGCCTCACTAGCGGGGGGTATCCCCAATGAGCAGTTCTTC
.	TRBV7-2	TRBJ2-5	.	CASSRASETQYF	TGTGCCAGCAGCCGGGCTTCAGAGACCCAGTACTTC
.	TRBV4-1	TRBJ2-2	.	CASSQSWGRAGANTGELFF	TGCGCCAGCAGCCAAAGTTGGGGGAGGGCAGGGGCGAACACCGGGGAGCTGTTTTTT
.	TRBV6-5	TRBJ2-3	.	CASSYRVEKTDTQYF	TGTGCCAGCAGTTACCGTGTAGAAAAAACAGATACGCAGTATTTT
.	TRBV7-3	TRBJ2-2	.	CASSFDGGGELFF	TGTGCCAGCAGCTTTGACGGAGGCGGGGAGCTGTTTTTT
TRBD1	TRBV28	TRBJ1-4	.	CASSLQGPIEKLFF	TGTGCCAGCAGCTTACAGGGGCCAATTGAAAAACTGTTTTTT
TRBD1	TRBV7-2	TRBJ2-1	once	CASSYQGVYNEQFF	TGTGCCAGCAGCTATCAGGGGGTCTACAATGAGCAGTTCTTC
.	TRBV11-3	TRBJ1-5	.	CASSFSGGNQPQHF	TGTGCCAGCAGCTTTTCAGGGGGCAATCAGCCCCAGCATTTT
.	TRBV19	TRBJ1-1	.	CASSMGGNTEAFF	TGTGCCAGTAGTATGGGGGGTAACACTGAAGCTTTCTTT
.	TRBV24-1	TRBJ1-4	.	CATSDPTAEKLFF	TGTGCCACCAGTGATCCGACAGCTGAAAAACTGTTTTTT
.	TRBV28	TRBJ2-7	.	CASSMRTVRNEQYF	TGTGCCAGCAGTATGAGGACAGTCCGAAACGAGCAGTACTTC
TRBD1	TRBV6-6	TRBJ1-2	.	CASSPSQGAGGGYTF	TGTGCCAGCAGCCCGAGTCAGGGGGCCGGAGGTGGCTACACCTTC
.	TRBV7-9	TRBJ1-1	.	CASSDGAWGYTEAFF	TGTGCCAGCAGCGACGGTGCCTGGGGATACACTGAAGCTTTCTTT
.	TRBV11-2	TRBJ2-1	.	CASSYGGEQFF	TGTGCCAGCAGCTATGGCGGTGAGCAGTTCTTC
.	TRBV7-9	TRBJ1-6	.	CASSLAAGLYNSPLHF	TGTGCCAGCAGCTTAGCCGCAGGGCTCTATAATTCACCCCTCCACTTT
TRBD2	TRBV3-1/TRBV3-2	TRBJ2-1	.	CASTGTTRTEQFF	TGTGCTAGCACCGGGACTACGAGGACTGAGCAGTTCTTC
.	TRBV10-1	TRBJ1-4	.	CASSLDLRDSTNEKLFF	TGCGCCAGCAGCTTAGACCTCCGGGACTCAACTAATGAAAAACTGTTTTTT
.	TRBV9	TRBJ1-2	.	CASSVASTFYGYTF	TGTGCCAGCAGCGTAGCGTCCACGTTCTATGGCTACACCTTC
.	TRBV7-8	TRBJ2-7	.	CASSPRRGPKPYEQYF	TGTGCCAGCAGCCCCCGGAGGGGCCCGAAACCCTACGAGCAGTACTTC
TRBD1	TRBV7-9	TRBJ1-1	.	CASGDRGLNAEAFF	TGTGCCAGCGGGGACAGGGGGCTGAACGCTGAAGCTTTCTTT
TRBD1	TRBV5-1	TRBJ2-7	.	CASSLGTGEPMKQYF	TGCGCCAGCAGCTTGGGGACAGGCGAGCCCATGAAGCAGTACTTC
.	TRBV7-3	TRBJ2-3	.	CASSSSASTDTQYF	TGTGCCAGCAGCTCCTCGGCTAGCACAGATACGCAGTATTTT